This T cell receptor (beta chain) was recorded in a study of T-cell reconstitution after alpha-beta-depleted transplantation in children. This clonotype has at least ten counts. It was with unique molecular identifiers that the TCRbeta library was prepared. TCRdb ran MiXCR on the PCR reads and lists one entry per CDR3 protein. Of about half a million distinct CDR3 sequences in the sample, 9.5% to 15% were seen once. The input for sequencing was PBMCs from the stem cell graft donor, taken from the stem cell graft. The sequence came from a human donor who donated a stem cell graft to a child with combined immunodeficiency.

The CDR3 nucleotides are TGTGCCAGCAGCTTCCGGCTGGTGAGGGGGAGTGGCGGGGAGCTGTTTTTT. This translates into CASSFRLVRGSGGELFF. The chain carries TRBV7-2 and TRBJ2-2, with D possibly matching TRBD1 (6 bases). The CDR3 has 17 residues. Germline CDR1 is SGHTA and CDR2 is FQGNSA. Trimming removed 3 bases at V and 7 bases at J, with 21 bases between.